This T cell receptor (beta chain) was obtained from a study of blood T cell repertoires in COVID-19. Turning to the study itself: There were acute and convalescent COVID-19 samples, and they came from the United States, Italy and Spain. PBMCs, B-cell-depleted T cells, or T cells provided the cDNA or gDNA that made up the material.

Authors' processing steps: For nucleated cells, counts were estimated from reference gene primer amplification. Produced via immunoSEQ multiplex PCR; TCRdb's table is partial and in-frame only. The DNA was the basis for D and trimming; V, J and clone size are from that table. The sample comprises 63,000 or so clones, 80% to 85% of which are singletons, and about 41% rests with the top ten. The sequencing input was peripheral blood. The sequence came from a human donor in a cohort sampled during active COVID-19.

The CDR3 region is CASSEMTGVGGLYNEQFF. The CDR3 DNA is TGTGCCAGCAGTGAAATGACCGGGGTGGGGGGACTTTACAATGAGCAGTTCTTC. The V call is TRBV6-1, the J call TRBJ2-1; a possible D gene is TRBD2 (6 bases). The V end was cut by 2 bases, the J end by 4 bases, with 21 bases between. This CDR3 comprises 18 residues. Germline V gives CDR1 MNHNS, CDR2 SASEGT.